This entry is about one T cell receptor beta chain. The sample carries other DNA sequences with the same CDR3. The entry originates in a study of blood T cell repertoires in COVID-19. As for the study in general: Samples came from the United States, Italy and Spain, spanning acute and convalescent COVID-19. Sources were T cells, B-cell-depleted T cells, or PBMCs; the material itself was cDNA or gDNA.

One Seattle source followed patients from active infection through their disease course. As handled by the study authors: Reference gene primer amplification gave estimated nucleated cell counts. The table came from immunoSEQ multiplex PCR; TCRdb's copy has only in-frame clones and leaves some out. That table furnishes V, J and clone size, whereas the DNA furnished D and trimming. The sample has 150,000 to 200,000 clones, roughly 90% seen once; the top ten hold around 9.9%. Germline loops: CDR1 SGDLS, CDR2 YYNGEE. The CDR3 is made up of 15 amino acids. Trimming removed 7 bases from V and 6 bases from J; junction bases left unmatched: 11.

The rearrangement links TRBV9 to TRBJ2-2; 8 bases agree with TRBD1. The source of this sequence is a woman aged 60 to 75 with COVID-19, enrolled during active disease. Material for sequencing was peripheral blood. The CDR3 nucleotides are TGTGCCAGCTCCGCAAGACAGGGGATGGCCGGGGAGCTGTTTTTT. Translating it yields CASSARQGMAGELFF.